The present T cell receptor (beta chain) was sequenced within a study of cytomegalovirus exposure and HLA in healthy donors. General observations from the study: Presence/absence results assume similar sequencing depth per donor, which may not hold. There were around 160 TCR beta chains listed as cytomegalovirus-associated.

Amplification used 60 Vbeta primers and 13 Jbeta primers. Generated by immunoSEQ multiplex PCR, the TCRdb table keeps only in-frame clones and is missing some. This sample yields 120,000 to 150,000 clones, of which around 78% are seen a single time; less than 7.5% belongs to the top ten. Trimming took 4 bases from V and 5 from J, leaving 7 bases between them. Germline V lookup: CDR1 SGHRS, CDR2 YFSETQ. The length of the CDR3 is 12 residues. Notes on this clone: Its antigen is not known.

This clonotype was sampled from a woman in her 40s in good health and CMV-seropositive. The sequenced sample consisted of PBMCs. The chain recombines TRBV5-1 with TRBJ2-1; D is uncertain. In nucleotides, the CDR3 is TGCGCCAGCAGCCGTCCGGACAATGAGCAGTTCTTC. Translating it yields CASSRPDNEQFF.